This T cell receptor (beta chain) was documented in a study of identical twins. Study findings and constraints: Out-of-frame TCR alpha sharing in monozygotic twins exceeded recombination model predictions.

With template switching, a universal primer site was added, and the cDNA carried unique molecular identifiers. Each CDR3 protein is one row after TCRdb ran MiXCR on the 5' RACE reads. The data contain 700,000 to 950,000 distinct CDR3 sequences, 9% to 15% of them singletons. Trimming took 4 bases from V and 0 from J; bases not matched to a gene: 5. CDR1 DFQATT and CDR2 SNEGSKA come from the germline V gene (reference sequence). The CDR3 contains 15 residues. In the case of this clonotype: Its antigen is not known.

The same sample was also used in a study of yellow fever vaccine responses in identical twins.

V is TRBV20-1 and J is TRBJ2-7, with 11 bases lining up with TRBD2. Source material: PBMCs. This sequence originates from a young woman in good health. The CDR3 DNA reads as TGCAGTGCTACAGCGACTAGCGGGAACTCCTACGAGCAGTACTTC. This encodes CSATATSGNSYEQYF.